A selection of T cell receptor beta chains follows, all from one sample in a study of human T cells and chemical hapten exposure. One entry per CDR3 protein results from TCRdb running MiXCR on the RACE reads. The repertoire holds about 380,000 distinct CDR3 sequences, with nearly 5% as singletons. The source material was whole blood, sampled in connection with sensitization to the hapten diphenylcyclopropenone (DPC). The source is a woman aged 45-65 years with alopecia areata. Some clones in this sample may be carry-over from other donors' samples. CDR3s include the opening cysteine and the closing phenylalanine or tryptophan. D genes are given only for firm matches.

CDR3 protein | J gene | V gene | D gene | CDR3 length
CASSTTTGNNGYTF | TRBJ1-2 | TRBV6-5 | TRBD1 | 14
CASSSMGQGGRNAEAFF | TRBJ1-1 | TRBV7-2 | TRBD1 | 17
CASSTTSGPSETQYF | TRBJ2-5 | TRBV11-3 | TRBD2 | 15
CASSLLSGAGAETQYF | TRBJ2-5 | TRBV7-2 | NA | 16
CASSLLTGAKNIQYF | TRBJ2-4 | TRBV28 | NA | 15
CSVDEGGLYNEQFF | TRBJ2-1 | TRBV29-1 | TRBD1 | 14
CASSRPRGRGEQYF | TRBJ2-7 | TRBV11-2 | TRBD2 | 14
CASSFYVGTDTQYF | TRBJ2-3 | TRBV7-2 | NA | 14
CASSQTQGSSNQPQHF | TRBJ1-5 | TRBV3-1 | TRBD1 | 16
CASSQAGAGYEQYF | TRBJ2-7 | TRBV4-1 | NA | 14
CSARPTESSYNEQFF | TRBJ2-1 | TRBV20-1 | NA | 15
CASSQEWGAPGNTIYF | TRBJ1-3 | TRBV4-1 | NA | 16
CASSQVTGTYEQYF | TRBJ2-7 | TRBV4-1 | NA | 14
CAISPGTVMNTEAFF | TRBJ1-1 | TRBV10-3 | TRBD1 | 15
CSALPRLAGEQYF | TRBJ2-7 | TRBV20-1 | TRBD2 | 13
CSATRTGPIDSEQFF | TRBJ2-1 | TRBV20-1 | TRBD1 | 15
CASSEVGMNTEAFF | TRBJ1-1 | TRBV2 | NA | 14
CASKGGPETQYF | TRBJ2-5 | TRBV6-5 | NA | 12
CASSGGGSLQESNRQYF | TRBJ2-3 | TRBV5-1 | NA | 17
CASSEARRDGNQPQHF | TRBJ1-5 | TRBV2 | NA | 16
CASSLSQSGGYEQYF | TRBJ2-7 | TRBV12-3/TRBV12-4 | TRBD1 | 15
CSASMASGGSDTQYF | TRBJ2-3 | TRBV20-1 | TRBD2 | 15
CASRLGNYGYTF | TRBJ1-2 | TRBV12-3/TRBV12-4 | NA | 12
CASSQGELAGTTDTQYF | TRBJ2-3 | TRBV3-1 | TRBD2 | 17
CVIQLSPDTFRPDTQYF | TRBJ2-3 | TRBV6-8 | NA | 17
CSAREFGTDTGELFF | TRBJ2-2 | TRBV20-1 | TRBD1 | 15
CATSDRLLLTDTQYF | TRBJ2-3 | TRBV24-1 | NA | 15
CSARDYGGGINTEAFF | TRBJ1-1 | TRBV20-1 | NA | 16
CSVEGQGARGYTF | TRBJ1-2 | TRBV29-1 | TRBD1 | 13
CSARDRAGAHTDTQYF | TRBJ2-3 | TRBV20-1 | TRBD2 | 16
CASSPDHRDTQYF | TRBJ2-3 | TRBV11-2 | NA | 13
CASSVVGGSPTDTQYF | TRBJ2-3 | TRBV9 | NA | 16
CASSVGGKVVTDTQYF | TRBJ2-3 | TRBV9 | NA | 16
CASSQGGKPQHF | TRBJ1-5 | TRBV3-1 | NA | 12
CASSSAPGGYGYTF | TRBJ1-2 | TRBV7-2 | NA | 14
CASSHSRSPWGSGSNEQYF | TRBJ2-7 | TRBV6-1 | TRBD2 | 19
CASSESLFHRGVYEQYF | TRBJ2-7 | TRBV25-1 | TRBD1 | 17
CASCPFGRATQYF | TRBJ2-5 | TRBV12-3/TRBV12-4 | TRBD2 | 13
CASSVSGGPIPEQFF | TRBJ2-1 | TRBV9 | TRBD2 | 15
CASSPGTLTYNEQFF | TRBJ2-1 | TRBV5-1 | NA | 15
CASRPTGSGANVLTF | TRBJ2-6 | TRBV7-9 | TRBD1 | 15
CASSPGVSDEAFF | TRBJ1-1 | TRBV7-8 | NA | 13
CASSFSVGTEAFF | TRBJ1-1 | TRBV27 | NA | 13
CASSPWDGNEQFF | TRBJ2-1 | TRBV5-4 | NA | 13
CASRSRDSGKNEQYF | TRBJ2-7 | TRBV2 | NA | 15
CASSPYVTGELFF | TRBJ2-2 | TRBV7-2 | NA | 13
CASSPGQTANYGYTF | TRBJ1-2 | TRBV9 | NA | 15
CSARDGTSYEQYF | TRBJ2-7 | TRBV20-1 | NA | 13
CASSQETIYEQYF | TRBJ2-7 | TRBV4-3 | NA | 13